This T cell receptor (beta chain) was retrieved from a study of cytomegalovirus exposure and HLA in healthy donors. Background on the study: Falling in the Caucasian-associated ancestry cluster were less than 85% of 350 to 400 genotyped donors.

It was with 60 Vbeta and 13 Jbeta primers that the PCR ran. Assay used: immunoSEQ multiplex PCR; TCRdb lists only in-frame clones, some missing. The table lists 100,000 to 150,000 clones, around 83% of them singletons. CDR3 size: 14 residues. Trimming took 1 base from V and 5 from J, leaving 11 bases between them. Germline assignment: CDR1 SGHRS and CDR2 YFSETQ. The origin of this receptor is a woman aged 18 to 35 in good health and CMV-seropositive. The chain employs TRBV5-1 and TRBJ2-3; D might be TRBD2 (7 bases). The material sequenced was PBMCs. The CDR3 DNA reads TGCGCCAGCAGCTTGCTAGGGGGGGAAGATACGCAGTATTTT. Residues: CASSLLGGEDTQYF.